What follows are 19 T cell receptor beta chains derived from one specimen sequenced in a study of shared clonotypes between healthy human individuals. Using immunoSEQ multiplex PCR, the repertoire was profiled, and TCRdb retains in-frame clones only, with some absent. The sample records under 2,500,000 clones, almost 96% being singletons. The sequenced sample was naive CD4+ T cells sorted from blood. The sample's subset: CD45RA+ positively selected. Source of these receptors: a man younger than 30 in good health.

The J gene is TRBJ2-1, the V gene TRBV6-1, with 11 bases that match TRBD2. V was clipped by 7 bases and J by 3 bases; unmatched bases: 5. The germline V gene encodes CDR1 MNHNS and CDR2 SASEGT. This CDR3 is 15 amino acids long. Here the CDR3 reads CASISGLAGYNEQFF. CDR3 nucleotides: TGTGCCAGCATCTCCGGACTAGCGGGCTACAATGAGCAGTTCTTC.

V gene TRBV4-1 combines with J gene TRBJ1-6; a possible D gene is TRBD1 (5 bases). Per germline, CDR1 MGHRA and CDR2 YSYEKL. This CDR3 is 17 amino acids long. V shed 0 bases and J shed 9 bases, with 18 bases lying between them. Here the CDR3 DNA reads TGCGCCAGCAGCCAAGAGCGTGCCAGGGACCTCGGTTCACCCCTCCACTTT. This gives the protein CASSQERARDLGSPLHF.

The V and J genes are TRBV29-1 and TRBJ1-3; D gene ambiguous. Trimming removed 4 bases from V and 4 bases from J, with 11 bases in between. Germline V gives CDR1 SQVTM, CDR2 ANQGSEA. The CDR3 has 13 amino acids. In DNA, the CDR3 is TGCAGCGTTGTTGGCGGCAGGGGAAACACCATATATTTT. Protein sequence: CSVVGGRGNTIYF. Full variable domain (outside the CDR3, taken from reference TRBV29-1 and TRBJ1-3): SAVISQKPSRDICQRGTSLTIQCQVDSQVTMMFWYRQQPGQSLTLIATANQGSEATYESGFVIDKFPISRPNLTFSTLTVSNMSPEDSSIYLCSVVGGRGNTIYFGEGSWLTVV.

The chain couples TRBV6-1 to TRBJ2-5; possibly TRBD2 for D (6 bases). CDR1 and CDR2 from the germline V gene are MNHNS and SASEGT. The length of the CDR3 is 14 residues. Trimming removed 10 bases from V and 4 bases from J, with 19 bases in between. CDR3 sequence reads: CANGAGSTGETQYF. CDR3 nucleotide sequence: TGTGCCAACGGGGCGGGGTCAACCGGAGAGACCCAGTACTTC.

This chain uses TRBV5-4 with TRBJ1-2, with 7 positions matching TRBD1. Germline values: CDR1 SGHNT, CDR2 YYREEE (reference sequence). There are 15 residues in the CDR3. Germline trimming cut 0 bases from V and 4 bases from J; bases unmatched to any gene: 6. The CDR3 reads CASSLEPGQVYGYTF. CDR3 coding DNA: TGTGCCAGCAGCTTGGAACCAGGACAGGTCTATGGCTACACCTTC.

V is TRBV14 and J is TRBJ1-6; 7 nucleotides align to TRBD1. V lost 4 bases, J lost 8 bases, and 8 bases stayed unmatched. From germline, CDR1 is SGHDN and CDR2 FVKESK. The length of the CDR3 is 15 residues. CDR3: CASSRGTAHYSPLHF. CDR3 in DNA: TGTGCCAGCAGCCGGGGGACAGCCCACTATTCACCCCTCCACTTT.

This clone was observed once. The rearrangement uses TRBV6-1 and TRBJ2-3; TRBD1 agrees at 9 bases. V gave up 7 bases and J gave up 8 bases; unmatched junction bases: 10. The V gene's germline CDR1 is MNHNS and CDR2 SASEGT. This CDR3 comprises 14 residues. The chain's CDR3 is CASKPGQGLGTQYF. The CDR3 DNA follows: TGTGCCAGCAAGCCGGGACAGGGTTTAGGTACGCAGTATTTT.

The J gene is TRBJ1-2, the V gene TRBV6-5; D is possibly TRBD1 (5 bases). Looked up from germline, CDR1 is MNHEY and CDR2 is SVGAGI. CDR3 length: 15 residues. V lost 6 bases, J lost 4 bases, and 18 bases lay in between. CDR3 DNA: TGTGCCAGCAGGGCAGGGACGGTGGGCGGCTATGGCTACACCTTC. This encodes CASRAGTVGGYGYTF.

V gene TRBV5-1 combines with J gene TRBJ2-5; D might be TRBD1 (6 bases). Trimming took off 1 base at V and 5 bases at J, with 15 bases between the two ends. Germline-derived CDR1 and CDR2 are SGHRS and YFSETQ. The CDR3 is made up of 15 amino acids. The CDR3 bases are TGCGCCAGCAGCTTGTTTGATAGGGACACGGAGACCCAGTACTTC. Protein: CASSLFDRDTETQYF.

This chain joins TRBV7-2 and TRBJ1-5, with a tentative D call TRBD1 (6 bases). Looked up from germline, CDR1 is SGHTA and CDR2 is FQGNSA. This CDR3 contains 15 residues. Between the trimmed V and J ends, which lost 1 base and 5 bases, there was a span of 12 bases. CDR3 residues: CASSLVAGVDQPQHF. The DNA of the CDR3 is TGTGCCAGCAGCTTAGTGGCAGGGGTGGATCAGCCCCAGCATTTT.

This clone was counted once. The chain recombines TRBV5-1 with TRBJ2-3; perhaps D is TRBD1 or TRBD2 (5 bases each). CDR1 and CDR2 (germline): SGHRS, YFSETQ. V gave up 4 bases and J gave up 0 bases, with 15 bases separating them. This CDR3 spans 16 amino acids. The DNA for the CDR3 is TGCGCCAGCAGCCCCGGGACGGAATCTAGCACAGATACGCAGTATTTT. Translated: CASSPGTESSTDTQYF.

The rearrangement links TRBV4-3 to TRBJ2-7; D unclear. The CDR3 runs 15 residues. V was shortened by 0 bases and J by 1 base, with 10 bases between the two germline ends. The germline CDR1 and CDR2 sequences are LGHNA and YSLEER. The CDR3 DNA is TGCGCCAGCAGCCAAGAAAAAGGGTTGTCCTACGAGCAGTACTTC. Amino acid sequence: CASSQEKGLSYEQYF.

Points on this clone: Within the sample, other DNA sequences also encode this same CDR3. The J gene is TRBJ1-4, the V gene TRBV18; 7 bases agree with TRBD1. Germline CDR1 KGHSH, CDR2 LQKENI. V lost 1 base to trimming and J lost 6 bases; unmatched junction nucleotides: 5. There are 15 residues in the CDR3. This CDR3 reads CASSPLRGSDEKLFF. CDR3 sequence (DNA): TGTGCCAGCTCACCACTCAGGGGGAGTGATGAAAAACTGTTTTTT.

CDR3 sequence: CASSQASTPAGLYNEQFF. DNA for the CDR3: TGCGCCAGCAGCCAAGCCTCTACCCCGGCGGGACTCTACAATGAGCAGTTCTTC. This chain links TRBV4-1 with TRBJ2-1; TRBD2 is a possible D gene (6 bases). CDR3 length: 18 amino acids. The V end was cut by 1 base, the J end by 3 bases, with 19 bases between. CDR1 is MGHRA and CDR2 is YSYEKL in the germline V gene.

Written as DNA, the CDR3 is TGTGCCAGCAGTGGAGGGACAGTGGGGCAAGAGACCCAGTACTTC. It yields the protein CASSGGTVGQETQYF. The V and J genes are TRBV6-1 and TRBJ2-5; 7 bases align to TRBD1. The germline V gene encodes CDR1 MNHNS and CDR2 SASEGT. The CDR3 runs to 15 residues. V lost 4 bases to trimming and J lost 2 bases; unmatched junction nucleotides: 7.

V and J are TRBV7-9 and TRBJ1-4; tentative D call: TRBD1 (6 bases). V lost 10 bases, J lost 3 bases, and 12 bases lay in between. There are 13 residues in the CDR3. Germline loops: CDR1 SEHNR, CDR2 FQNEAQ (reference sequence). The chain's CDR3 is CATSTGSNEKLFF. CDR3 DNA sequence: TGTGCCACCTCAACAGGGTCTAATGAAAAACTGTTTTTT.

CDR3 protein: CASSRGLAGGEQYF. CDR3 DNA sequence: TGTGCCAGCAGCCGCGGACTAGCGGGAGGCGAGCAGTACTTC. This sequence joins TRBV7-2 and TRBJ2-7; 14 nucleotides match TRBD2. The CDR3 totals 14 residues. After removal of 5 bases from V and 6 bases from J, the junction contained 3 bases not matched to a gene. The germline V gene encodes CDR1 SGHTA and CDR2 FQGNSA.

The CDR3 DNA sequence: TGCGCCAGCAGCTTACGCCAGGACAATGAGCAGTTCTTC. Amino acids: CASSLRQDNEQFF. V gene TRBV5-1 combines with J gene TRBJ2-1; D is undetermined. V lost 2 bases to trimming and J lost 5 bases, with 8 bases between them. The CDR3 has 13 amino acids. Germline V gives CDR1 SGHRS, CDR2 YFSETQ.

This clone was picked up one time. The V and J genes are TRBV5-1 and TRBJ2-7; 14 bases fit TRBD2. The germline V gene encodes CDR1 SGHRS and CDR2 YFSETQ. The CDR3 is 16 amino acids. J lost 5 bases, V lost 5 bases, and 9 bases had no gene match. The CDR3 is CASRVVGLAGANEQYF. The CDR3 nucleotides are TGCGCCAGCAGGGTTGTGGGACTAGCGGGAGCCAACGAGCAGTACTTC.